Listed below are T cell receptor beta chains from one sample, sequenced in a study of blood T cell repertoires in COVID-19. TCRdb's table, derived via immunoSEQ multiplex PCR, lists solely in-frame clones and lacks some. This sample has about 300,000 clones, with around 89% found just once. Material for sequencing was peripheral blood. These TCRs come from a woman in her forties or fifties with COVID-19, enrolled during active disease. Both conserved end residues are part of each CDR3. The order of the fields is CDR3 length, J gene, D gene, V gene, clone size, CDR3 DNA, CDR3 protein. A D gene is named only where the DNA matches it firmly. Rows may omit the clone size; those that give it use once, few, many or a size class.

16,TRBJ2-7,NA,TRBV30,NA,TGTGCCTGGAGGGCAAGAGGCAGACCCTTGAGGGGGGAGCAGTACTTC,CAWRARGRPLRGEQYF
13,TRBJ2-7,NA,TRBV15,NA,TGTGCCACCAGCAGTTCGCTGAGTTACGAGCAGTACTTC,CATSSSLSYEQYF
16,TRBJ1-6,NA,TRBV4-3,NA,TGCGCCAGCAGCCAAGGCTCGGGGACACAGAATTCACCCCTCCACTTT,CASSQGSGTQNSPLHF
19,TRBJ2-7,TRBD2,TRBV5-3,NA,TGTGCCAGAAGCCCTCTAGCGGGAGGGCGTCCGGCACCATCCTACGAGCAGTACTTC,CARSPLAGGRPAPSYEQYF
16,TRBJ2-7,NA,TRBV4-3,NA,TGCGCCAGCAGCCAACAGGACCCGGACAGCCATCTCGAGCAGTACTTC,CASSQQDPDSHLEQYF
18,TRBJ2-4,NA,TRBV19,NA,TGTGCCAGTAGTGGGGGTCAGGGGTTTAATCTAGCCAAAAACATTCAGTACTTC,CASSGGQGFNLAKNIQYF
14,TRBJ1-6,NA,TRBV11-1,NA,TGTGCCAGCAGTCAGCGCTCCTATAATTCACCCCTCCACTTT,CASSQRSYNSPLHF
16,TRBJ2-2,TRBD2,TRBV5-1,NA,TGCGCCACCTCGGGACTAGCGGGAGTAGGGACCGGGGAGCTGTTTTTT,CATSGLAGVGTGELFF
11,TRBJ2-7,NA,TRBV5-1,NA,TGCGCCAGCAGCTTAGGCGGTGAGCAGTACTTC,CASSLGGEQYF
14,TRBJ2-7,TRBD1,TRBV6-5,NA,TGTGCCAGCACAATTGAACGGGGGACAGGCGAGCAGTACTTC,CASTIERGTGEQYF
15,TRBJ2-1,NA,TRBV7-2,NA,TGTGCCAGCAGACAAGGGGGGGGAGGGTACAATGAGCAGTTCTTC,CASRQGGGGYNEQFF
16,TRBJ1-3,NA,TRBV18,NA,TGTGCCAGCTCGCCTATGCAGGTTATCTCTGGAAACACCATATATTTT,CASSPMQVISGNTIYF
19,TRBJ2-3,TRBD1,TRBV28,few,TGTGCCAGCAGTTTATGGACCACCGGGACAGGGGGCGCCGTAAATACGCAGTATTTT,CASSLWTTGTGGAVNTQYF
16,TRBJ2-3,TRBD2,TRBV7-3,NA,TGTGCCAGCAGCCCACGAGAGCGGGAGATCACAGATACGCAGTATTTT,CASSPREREITDTQYF
15,TRBJ2-7,NA,TRBV4-2,NA,TGTGCCAGCAGCCAAGATTCAGCGGAAGCCTACGAGCAGTACTTC,CASSQDSAEAYEQYF
16,TRBJ2-2,NA,TRBV6-6,NA,TGTGCCAGCAGTTCCCTGGGGGAGGCGGGCACCGGGGAGCTGTTTTTT,CASSSLGEAGTGELFF
16,TRBJ2-5,TRBD2,TRBV7-2,NA,TGTGCCAGCAGCTCGGGGACACTAGCGGTAAAAGAGACCCAGTACTTC,CASSSGTLAVKETQYF
16,TRBJ2-2,NA,TRBV6-6,NA,TGTGCCAGCAGAAACCAGACAGTTTTCAACACCGGGGAGCTGTTTTTT,CASRNQTVFNTGELFF
16,TRBJ2-5,NA,TRBV5-1,NA,TGCGCCAGCAGCCCTGACGCGAGACAGTTCCAAGAGACCCAGTACTTC,CASSPDARQFQETQYF
15,TRBJ1-2,NA,TRBV27,NA,TGTGCCAGCAGGGTATTAGGGGGAAAAAGCTATGGCTACACCTTC,CASRVLGGKSYGYTF
16,TRBJ2-7,TRBD1,TRBV5-1,NA,TGCGCCAGCAGCCCTACACAGGGGGCCTTTCCCTACGAGCAGTACTTC,CASSPTQGAFPYEQYF
13,TRBJ2-1,NA,TRBV25-1,NA,TGTGCCAGCAGTGCGTCTGGGCCGAATGAGCAGTTCTTC,CASSASGPNEQFF
14,TRBJ2-7,TRBD1,TRBV6-5,once,TGTGCCAGCAGTCCCGACAGGGGGCTTTACGAGCAGTACTTC,CASSPDRGLYEQYF
13,TRBJ2-5,TRBD2,TRBV2,NA,TGTGCCAGCAGTAGCGGGGGGGGAGAGACCCAGTACTTC,CASSSGGGETQYF
14,TRBJ2-3,NA,TRBV27,NA,TGTGCCAGCAGTGACCTACAGGGCACAGATACGCAGTATTTT,CASSDLQGTDTQYF
13,TRBJ2-4,TRBD1,TRBV30,NA,TGTGCCTACGCAGGGGGCGCAGAAAACATTCAGTACTTC,CAYAGGAENIQYF
14,TRBJ2-5,TRBD1,TRBV2,once,TGTGCCAGCAGGGCCGGGACAGGGGAGGTGACCCAGTACTTC,CASRAGTGEVTQYF
16,TRBJ2-2,NA,TRBV5-1,NA,TGCGCCAGCCGAATACGAGGCGGCACGAACACCGGGGAGCTGTTTTTT,CASRIRGGTNTGELFF
15,TRBJ2-1,NA,TRBV24-1,NA,TGTGCCACCAGTGATATTGGGGCTAGGGGGAATGAGCAGTTCTTC,CATSDIGARGNEQFF
14,TRBJ2-1,NA,TRBV6-5,NA,TGTGCCAGCACCCCAGCGGACTCCTACAATGAGCAGTTCTTC,CASTPADSYNEQFF
14,TRBJ1-4,TRBD1,TRBV19,NA,TGTGCCAGTAACGACAGGGGGGGGAATGAAAAACTGTTTTTT,CASNDRGGNEKLFF